This TCR beta chain derives from a study of T cell repertoires in cytomegalovirus infection. Study information: From public TCR beta signatures came an indication of both CMV infection and matching HLA type.

This CDR3 spans 15 amino acids. V was clipped by 5 bases and J by 3 bases, with 17 bases between them. Germline V gene lookup returns CDR1 MNHEY and CDR2 SMNVEV (reference sequence). General observations from the study: People with CMV and the relevant HLA were identified by cumulative public TCR beta family frequency. CMV-specific TCR beta clonotypes restricted by HLA-C dominated the ex vivo response.

This clonotype was counted between two and nine times. Its target is unknown. MiXCR, run by TCRdb on the reads, gives a single entry per CDR3 protein. The data show fewer than 550,000 distinct CDR3 sequences, with about 26% seen just once and roughly an eighth held by the top ten. V usage is TRBV27 and J usage is TRBJ2-7; a possible D gene is TRBD2 (6 bases). The clonotype was recovered from a human donor in good health (CMV status not recorded). Some clones in this sample may be carry-over from other donors' samples. The sequenced material came from PBMCs. CDR3 nucleotide sequence: TGTGCCAGCAGTCCCTTGCGCGCGGGAATCTACGAGCAGTACTTC. Translation gives CASSPLRAGIYEQYF.